This TCR beta chain was sequenced in a study of blood T cells in healthy people across ages. Study results and limitations: Not knowing donor CMV status may have confounded expanded clonotype changes.

Together with a sample-barcoded 5' primer, a J-beta primer mix was included in a second PCR lasting roughly 6 to 12 cycles. Each CDR3 protein is one row after TCRdb ran MiXCR on the 5' RACE reads. The sample carries 750,000 to 950,000 distinct CDR3 sequences, around 25% recorded once. The study recruited healthy Caucasian donors from Russia who were aged roughly 6 to 100. A word on this clonotype: Antigen specificity is unknown.

V trimming: 0 bases; J trimming: 5 bases; junction bases outside the gene matches: 12. CDR3 length: 17 residues. Germline loops: CDR1 DFQATT, CDR2 SNEGSKA (reference sequence). The sample was also linked to a second study, of T cells of mothers and their children. That work contributes: No T cell clones of persistent microchimeric origin were detected.

The sample comprised blood. This chain connects TRBV20-1 to TRBJ2-5; 10 positions agree with TRBD2. The TCR originated in a boy younger than 18 in good health. CDR3 nucleotide sequence: TGCAGTGCTAGAGATCGGACTAGCGGCGGATCGAGGGAGACCCAGTACTTC. It codes for CSARDRTSGGSRETQYF.